Each of the 13 T cell receptor beta chains below was sequenced from the same sample in a study of monozygotic twins with inflammatory bowel disease. TCRdb re-called the 5' RACE reads and shows each CDR3 protein once, DNA omitted. The sample has 200,000 to 250,000 distinct CDR3 sequences. Sequenced sample: blood. The receptors come from a human donor with ulcerative colitis or Crohn's disease, or a healthy co-twin of an affected twin (not recorded which).

V is TRBV5-1 and J is TRBJ1-2. The germline CDR1 and CDR2 sequences are SGHRS and YFSETQ. The CDR3 is made up of 15 amino acids. This chain's CDR3 is CASSIDTARGYGYTF.

The chain employs TRBV3-1 and TRBJ2-5; the D call of TRBD1 rests on TCRdb alone, since no DNA is present to check it. CDR1 and CDR2 from the germline V gene are LGHDT and YNNKEL (reference sequence). The CDR3 sequence is 17 residues long. The CDR3 here is CASSQGTGGVIKETQYF.

The V and J genes are TRBV5-1 and TRBJ2-7; TCRdb outputs TRBD2, but without DNA this stays unchecked. The CDR3 loop spans 16 amino acids. From germline, CDR1 is SGHRS and CDR2 YFSETQ. The CDR3 protein is CASSPTLAGKTYEQYF.

This sequence joins TRBV24-1 and TRBJ2-2. The CDR3 loop spans 12 amino acids. Germline V gene sequence: CDR1 KGHDR, CDR2 SFDVKD. The CDR3 sequence: CATSGDTGELFF.

The rearrangement uses TRBV30 and TRBJ2-5. Looked up from germline, CDR1 is GTSNPN and CDR2 is SVGIG (reference sequence). The CDR3 spans 11 residues. CDR3 amino acids: CAWSVSETQYF.

The chain recombines TRBV7-2 with TRBJ2-3; no DNA is available, so the TRBD1 call from TCRdb remains unchecked. Looked up from germline, CDR1 is SGHTA and CDR2 is FQGNSA. CDR3 length: 12 amino acids. CDR3 loop: CASSQDRVTQYF.

V is TRBV5-1 and J is TRBJ2-5. Looked up from germline, CDR1 is SGHRS and CDR2 is YFSETQ. The CDR3 spans 12 residues. Here the CDR3 reads CASSVDQETQYF.

V is TRBV7-8 and J is TRBJ2-7; TCRdb returns TRBD1, unconfirmable since there is no DNA. The CDR3 covers 15 residues. CDR1 and CDR2 (germline): SGHVS, FQNEAQ. CDR3 in amino acids: CASSLDGGSGYEQYF.

The genes are TRBV5-1 and TRBJ1-1; with no DNA, the TCRdb D assignment of TRBD1 cannot be verified. The CDR3 loop spans 14 amino acids. The V gene's germline CDR1 is SGHRS and CDR2 YFSETQ. This CDR3 reads CASSRDALNTEAFF.

The gene calls are TRBV20-1 and TRBJ1-1; TCRdb calls TRBD1, which cannot be checked without DNA. CDR1 is DFQATT and CDR2 is SNEGSKA in the germline V gene (reference sequence). CDR3 length equals 13 residues. The CDR3 here is CSAKVSPVTEAFF.

The CDR3 reads CSAAGSSVSSYNEQFF. V is TRBV29-1 and J is TRBJ2-1; TCRdb designates TRBD2, a call that cannot be tested without DNA. Germline CDR1 is SQVTM and CDR2 is ANQGSEA. The CDR3 extends over 16 amino acids.

The chain is built from TRBV12-3 or TRBV12-4 and TRBJ2-3; TCRdb's D call of TRBD2 is untestable without DNA. This CDR3 has 15 amino acids. The CDR3 loop reads CASSQGLADLDTQYF.

The CDR3 here is CASSLYHSYEQYF. The chain has TRBV5-6 and TRBJ2-7. CDR3 length: 13 amino acids. Germline lookup yields CDR1 SGHDT and CDR2 YYEEEE.